These T cell receptor beta chains were read from a single sample in a study of OX40 agonist ivuxolimab in advanced cancers. Some clones are missing from TCRdb's copy, which holds only in-frame ones; the method was immunoSEQ multiplex PCR. This sample has 55,000 to 85,000 clones, with approximately 90% found just once. The source was CD4+ or CD8+ T cells sorted from blood, collected in a trial of the OX40 agonist ivuxolimab. Receptors were obtained from an adult with an advanced solid tumor such as melanoma, head and neck, liver or kidney cancer. CDR3s include the opening cysteine and the closing phenylalanine or tryptophan. Fields, in order: J gene, V gene, D gene, clone size, CDR3 DNA, CDR3 protein. The D gene is left open where the match is weak. Clone size is stated in some rows and not others, as once, few, many or a class when expanded.

>TRBJ2-6|TRBV6-5|-|-
TGTGCCAGCACCCCCGGGGGCTCTGGGGCCAACGTCCTGACTTTC
CASTPGGSGANVLTF
>TRBJ2-7|TRBV5-1|-|-
TGCGCCAGCAGCTTGGTCGTAAGCTCCTACGAGCAGTACTTC
CASSLVVSSYEQYF
>TRBJ1-5|TRBV19|TRBD1|-
TGTGCCAGTAGGGACAGGGGGTCCTCGGTCCTGGGTCAGCCCCAGCATTTT
CASRDRGSSVLGQPQHF
>TRBJ2-5|TRBV9|TRBD2|once
TGTGCCAGCAGCGTGGGTAGCGGGGGTGCGGAGACCCAGTACTTC
CASSVGSGGAETQYF
>TRBJ2-6|TRBV4-3|-|-
TGCGCCAGCAGCCAAGATAAGTTTGGGGCCAACGTCCTGACTTTC
CASSQDKFGANVLTF
>TRBJ1-1|TRBV29-1|TRBD1|-
TGCAGCATCCAGGGGGTAATGTACACTGAAGCTTTCTTT
CSIQGVMYTEAFF
>TRBJ1-5|TRBV6-5|TRBD1|-
TGTGCCACCAAAGAACGGGACAGGGTCAATCAGCCCCAGCATTTT
CATKERDRVNQPQHF
>TRBJ2-3|TRBV11-2|TRBD2|-
TGTGCCAGCAGCCGACCTAGCGGGTTCACAGATACGCAGTATTTT
CASSRPSGFTDTQYF
>TRBJ2-3|TRBV7-7|-|-
TGTGCTAGCAGCCCCCAGGGACTGATCACAGATACGCAGTATTTT
CASSPQGLITDTQYF
>TRBJ2-6|TRBV27|-|-
TGTGCCAGCAGTTTAACAGGGATCTGGGGCTCTGGGGCCAACGTCCTGACTTTC
CASSLTGIWGSGANVLTF
>TRBJ2-7|TRBV28|-|few
TGTGCCAGCAGTTTAGCAGGCTACGAGCAGTACTTC
CASSLAGYEQYF
>TRBJ2-3|TRBV27|-|-
TGTGCCAGCAGTTTTTTGGGTCCAAAAGGGGATACGCAGTATTTT
CASSFLGPKGDTQYF
>TRBJ1-1|TRBV7-2|TRBD1|once
TGTGCCAGCAGCTTAGCCGGGACAGGGGGCGGGAACACTGAAGCTTTCTTT
CASSLAGTGGGNTEAFF
>TRBJ1-2|TRBV30|TRBD1|-
TGTGCCTGGAGTTCCAGGGACAGGGGGAATTCCTATGGCTACACCTTC
CAWSSRDRGNSYGYTF
>TRBJ1-2|TRBV6-1|TRBD1|-
TGTGCCAGCAGCCGGACAGGGTTAGGCTATGGCTACACCTTC
CASSRTGLGYGYTF
>TRBJ2-7|TRBV18|-|-
TGTGCCAGCTCACCAACAGGGACCTACGAGCAGTACTTC
CASSPTGTYEQYF
>TRBJ2-7|TRBV28|TRBD2|-
TGTGCCAGCAGCTTCGTCCAGCGGGAGTTGTACTTC
CASSFVQRELYF
>TRBJ2-1|TRBV9|TRBD2|-
TGTGCCAGCAGCGATGCTAGCGGGAGGACGAATGAGCAGTTCTTC
CASSDASGRTNEQFF
>TRBJ2-1|TRBV19|TRBD2|-
TGTGCCAGTAGTATAGGTCTAGCGGGTGTCGACAATGAGCAGTTCTTC
CASSIGLAGVDNEQFF
>TRBJ2-3|TRBV9|TRBD2|-
TGTGCCAGCAGCGTAGACGGGGGGGCGATCACAGATACGCAGTATTTT
CASSVDGGAITDTQYF
>TRBJ1-1|TRBV7-2|TRBD1|-
TGTGCCAGCAGCTTAGGGGGACAGACTGAAGCTTTCTTT
CASSLGGQTEAFF
>TRBJ2-7|TRBV7-2|-|-
TGTGCCAGCAGCTTAGTAGCGCGGCCGCAAGAGCAGTACTTC
CASSLVARPQEQYF
>TRBJ2-1|TRBV6-4|TRBD2|-
TGTGCCAGCAGGAGCGAAAGCGGGGCTTACAATGAGCAGTTCTTC
CASRSESGAYNEQFF
>TRBJ2-1|TRBV10-2|-|-
TGCGCCAGCATCCTAGCCGGTCCTATTTCCCCTGAGCAGTTCTTC
CASILAGPISPEQFF
>TRBJ2-7|TRBV6-5|TRBD1|once
TGTGCCAGCAGTCTCCGGACAGGGGGCCACGAGCAGTACTTC
CASSLRTGGHEQYF
>TRBJ2-3|TRBV19|TRBD1|-
TGTGCCAGTAGTAGACAGGGGCTCGTCACAGATACGCAGTATTTT
CASSRQGLVTDTQYF
>TRBJ2-7|TRBV7-2|TRBD1|-
TGTGCCAGCAGCTTAGTAGGGACAGGACCCTACGAGCAGTACTTC
CASSLVGTGPYEQYF
>TRBJ1-1|TRBV2|-|-
TGTGCCAGCAGTGCCGAAGATACAGGTGAAGCTTTCTTT
CASSAEDTGEAFF
>TRBJ2-5|TRBV5-1|-|-
TGCGCCAGCAGCTTGGGAGGCGCGGCAGGCCAAGAGACCCAGTACTTC
CASSLGGAAGQETQYF
>TRBJ2-3|TRBV19|-|-
TGTGCCAGTAGGGAGGGACAGCTCACCACAGATACGCAGTATTTT
CASREGQLTTDTQYF
>TRBJ1-1|TRBV5-1|TRBD1|-
TGCGCCAGCACCCCGGGACAGCTGAACACTGAAGCTTTCTTT
CASTPGQLNTEAFF
>TRBJ2-1|TRBV5-6|-|-
TGTGCCAGCAGAGGACGTAGTTACTATGAGCAGTTCTTC
CASRGRSYYEQFF
>TRBJ2-2|TRBV9|-|-
TGTGCCAGCAGCGTAGCGGGGGACACCGGGGAGCTGTTTTTT
CASSVAGDTGELFF
>TRBJ1-1|TRBV7-2|-|-
TGTGCCAGCAGCTTAGCTTCGGGTCTGAACACTGAAGCTTTCTTT
CASSLASGLNTEAFF
>TRBJ2-5|TRBV6-5|-|-
TGTGCCAGCAGTTCCATATCGGGGGAGACCCAGTACTTC
CASSSISGETQYF
>TRBJ2-7|TRBV7-9|-|-
TGTGCCAGCAGCCTCGGTGTGAGTTCCTACGAGCAGTACTTC
CASSLGVSSYEQYF
>TRBJ1-1|TRBV14|TRBD1|few
TGTGCCAGCAGCCAAGCAACAGGGGGTGGGACTGAAGCTTTCTTT
CASSQATGGGTEAFF
>TRBJ2-3|TRBV11-2|TRBD2|-
TGTGCCAGCAGCTTAGTTCGGGGGAGGGGTCATGGAGTCACAGATACGCAGTATTTT
CASSLVRGRGHGVTDTQYF
>TRBJ1-5|TRBV6-5|-|-
TGTGCCAGCAGTTCTCGGGGGTTTAATCAGCCCCAGCATTTT
CASSSRGFNQPQHF
>TRBJ2-2|TRBV28|TRBD1|once
TGTGCCAGCGGTACAGGGGGCGGAGGGAACACCGGGGAGCTGTTTTTT
CASGTGGGGNTGELFF
>TRBJ2-5|TRBV7-2|-|-
TGTGCCAGCAGCCCGGGACGGAACCAAGAGACCCAGTACTTC
CASSPGRNQETQYF
>TRBJ2-5|TRBV11-2|-|-
TGTGCCAGCAGCGCCCTCGCGGGACCCCAAGAGACCCAGTACTTC
CASSALAGPQETQYF
>TRBJ1-1|TRBV18|-|-
TGTGCCAGCTCCCGGACAGACAACACTGAAGCTTTCTTT
CASSRTDNTEAFF
>TRBJ2-5|TRBV30|-|-
TGTGCCTGGAGTGCCCGTGGGGCTCAGGAAGGGACCCAGTACTTC
CAWSARGAQEGTQYF
>TRBJ2-7|TRBV19|-|-
TGTGCCAGTAACCAGGGCTACGAGCAGTACTTC
CASNQGYEQYF
>TRBJ2-7|TRBV7-2|TRBD1|-
TGTGCCAGCAGCTCGGCCGGGACAGGGTCCTACGAGCAGTACTTC
CASSSAGTGSYEQYF
>TRBJ1-6|TRBV14|TRBD1|-
TGTGCCAGCAGCTTCGGACAGGGTCGTAATTCACCCCTCCACTTT
CASSFGQGRNSPLHF
>TRBJ2-7|TRBV28|TRBD1|-
TGTGCCAGCGCACAGGGGCCCTACGAGCAGTACTTC
CASAQGPYEQYF
>TRBJ2-5|TRBV7-2|-|-
TGTGCCAGCAGCTTACTAGCCAGCGGAGGGACCCAGTACTTC
CASSLLASGGTQYF
>TRBJ2-7|TRBV29-1|TRBD1|-
TGCAGCGTCACCGGGACAGGGGCGGACGAGCAGTACTTC
CSVTGTGADEQYF
>TRBJ1-2|TRBV11-2|TRBD1|-
TGTGCCAGCAGTTGGGGACAGGGGGCGCCGGACTATGGCTACACCTTC
CASSWGQGAPDYGYTF
>TRBJ1-3|TRBV28|TRBD1|-
TGTGCCAGCAGTTTAACCGGGACAGTCTCTGGAAACACCATATATTTT
CASSLTGTVSGNTIYF
>TRBJ2-2|TRBV12-5|TRBD2|-
TGTGCTAGTGGTTTGGTTGCGGTAGCGGGGTCGAACACCGGGGAGCTGTTTTTT
CASGLVAVAGSNTGELFF
>TRBJ2-3|TRBV5-6|-|-
TGTGCCAGCAGCTTGGCTTTCCCACGGGACACAGATACGCAGTATTTT
CASSLAFPRDTDTQYF
>TRBJ2-7|TRBV7-9|-|few
TGTGCCAGCAGCTTATCGGGTCCCTACGAGCAGTACTTC
CASSLSGPYEQYF
>TRBJ2-3|TRBV18|-|-
TGTGCCAGCTCACCTACAGATACGCAGTATTTT
CASSPTDTQYF
>TRBJ1-2|TRBV5-1|-|-
TGCGCCAGCAGCTTTCAGGATCGGGGCTATGGCTACACCTTC
CASSFQDRGYGYTF
>TRBJ2-3|TRBV4-1|-|-
TGCGCCAGCAGCCAAATGACGATCACAGATACGCAGTATTTT
CASSQMTITDTQYF
>TRBJ1-5|TRBV7-2|TRBD1|-
TGTGCCAGCAGCCCAGGGACAGGGGGATATCAGCCCCAGCATTTT
CASSPGTGGYQPQHF
>TRBJ2-5|TRBV9|-|-
TGTGCCAGCAGCGTAGCTGGGGGCTTTGAGACCCAGTACTTC
CASSVAGGFETQYF